This TCR beta chain emerged from a study of cytomegalovirus exposure and HLA in healthy donors. A word on this clone: Its target is unknown.

Trimming stripped 4 bases from V and 1 base from J, with 16 bases between. Germline loops: CDR1 SGDLS, CDR2 YYNGEE. This CDR3 spans 16 amino acids. The PCR used 60 Vbeta and 13 Jbeta primers. The assay was immunoSEQ multiplex PCR, and TCRdb's table has in-frame clones only and misses some. The data show about 140,000 clones, approximately 72% seen once. General observations from the study: A later analysis found that most CMV-associated TCR beta chains appeared HLA-restricted.

The clonotype originates from a woman between 55 and 75 years old in good health and CMV-seronegative. Material: PBMCs. The V call is TRBV9, the J call TRBJ2-3; possibly TRBD1 for D (6 bases). CDR3 in amino acids: CASSSGTTVRTDTQYF. The CDR3, as DNA: TGTGCCAGCAGCTCGGGGACAACAGTACGCACAGATACGCAGTATTTT.